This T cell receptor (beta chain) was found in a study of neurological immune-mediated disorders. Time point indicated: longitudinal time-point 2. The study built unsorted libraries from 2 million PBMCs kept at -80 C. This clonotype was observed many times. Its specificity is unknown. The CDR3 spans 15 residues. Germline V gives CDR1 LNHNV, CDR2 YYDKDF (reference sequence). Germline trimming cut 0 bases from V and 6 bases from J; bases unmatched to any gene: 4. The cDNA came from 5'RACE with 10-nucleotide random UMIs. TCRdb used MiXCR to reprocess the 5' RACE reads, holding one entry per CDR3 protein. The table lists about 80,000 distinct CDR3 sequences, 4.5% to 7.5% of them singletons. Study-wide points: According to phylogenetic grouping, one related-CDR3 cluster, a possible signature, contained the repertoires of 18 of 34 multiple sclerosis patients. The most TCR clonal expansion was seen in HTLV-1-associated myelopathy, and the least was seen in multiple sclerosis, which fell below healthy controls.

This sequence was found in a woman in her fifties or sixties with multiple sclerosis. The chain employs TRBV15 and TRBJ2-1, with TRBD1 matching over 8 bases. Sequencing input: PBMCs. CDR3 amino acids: CATSREGTGPNEQFF. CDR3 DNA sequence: TGTGCCACCAGCAGAGAAGGGACAGGACCCAATGAGCAGTTCTTC. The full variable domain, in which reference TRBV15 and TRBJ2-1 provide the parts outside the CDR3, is DAMVIQNPRYQVTQFGKPVTLSCSQTLNHNVMYWYQQKSSQAPKLLFHYYDKDFNNEADTPDNFQSRRPNTSFCFLDIRSPGLGDTAMYLCATSREGTGPNEQFFGPGTRLTVL.